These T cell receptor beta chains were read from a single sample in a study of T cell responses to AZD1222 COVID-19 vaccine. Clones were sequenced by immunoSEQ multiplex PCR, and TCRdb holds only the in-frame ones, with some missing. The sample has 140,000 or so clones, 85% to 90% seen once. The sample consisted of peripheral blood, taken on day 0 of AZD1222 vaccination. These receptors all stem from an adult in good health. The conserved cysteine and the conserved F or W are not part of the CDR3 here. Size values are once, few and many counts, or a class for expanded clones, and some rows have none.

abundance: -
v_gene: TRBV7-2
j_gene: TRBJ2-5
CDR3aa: ASSSRLAGGETQY

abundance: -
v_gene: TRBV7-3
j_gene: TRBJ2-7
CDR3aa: ASSLTGSSYEQY

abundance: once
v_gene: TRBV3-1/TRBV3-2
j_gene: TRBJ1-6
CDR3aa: ASSLKATASSPLH

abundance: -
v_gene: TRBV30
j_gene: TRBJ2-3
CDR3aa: AGRDSDLDTQY

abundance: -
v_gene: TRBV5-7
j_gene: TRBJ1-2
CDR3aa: ASSSDDADYGYT

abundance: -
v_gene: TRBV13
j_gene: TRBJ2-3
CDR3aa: ASSLDRVSTDTQY

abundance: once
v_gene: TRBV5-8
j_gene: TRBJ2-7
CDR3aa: ASTKKGRSGEQY

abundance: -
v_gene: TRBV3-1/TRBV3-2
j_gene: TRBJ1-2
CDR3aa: ASSQGREANYGYT

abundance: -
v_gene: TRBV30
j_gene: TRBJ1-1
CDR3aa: AWSVEGSAF

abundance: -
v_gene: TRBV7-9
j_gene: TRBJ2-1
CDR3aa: ASSSRVTSGSSYNEQF

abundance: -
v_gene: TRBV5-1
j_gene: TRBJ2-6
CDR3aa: ASSRQTGANVLT

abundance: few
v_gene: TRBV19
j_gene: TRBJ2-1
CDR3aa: ASSIGVGQSSYNEQF

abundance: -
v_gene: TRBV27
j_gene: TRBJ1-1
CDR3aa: ASSLRDLNTEAF

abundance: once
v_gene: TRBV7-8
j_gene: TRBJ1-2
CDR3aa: ASSSTGRGEGYT

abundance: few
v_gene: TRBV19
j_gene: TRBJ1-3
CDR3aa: ASSIGHSGNTIY

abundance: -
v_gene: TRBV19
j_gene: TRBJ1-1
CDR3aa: ASSPSMQTVNTEAF

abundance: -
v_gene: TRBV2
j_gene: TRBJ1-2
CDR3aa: ASRGSGGGLYGYT

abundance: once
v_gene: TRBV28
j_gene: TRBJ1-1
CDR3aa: AIAGQGNTEAF

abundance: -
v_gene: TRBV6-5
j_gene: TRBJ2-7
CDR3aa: ASRGGTGFYYEQY

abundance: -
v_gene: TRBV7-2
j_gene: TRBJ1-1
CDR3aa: ASSATGLGTEAF

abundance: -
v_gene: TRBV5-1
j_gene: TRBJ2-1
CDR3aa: ASSLEAGVTNEQF

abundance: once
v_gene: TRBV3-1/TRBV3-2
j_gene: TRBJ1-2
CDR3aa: ASSQDIGDGYT

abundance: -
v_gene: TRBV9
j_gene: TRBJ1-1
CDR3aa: ASSLAPDTEAF

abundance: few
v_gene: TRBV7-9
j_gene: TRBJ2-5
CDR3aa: ASSSGPAGETQY

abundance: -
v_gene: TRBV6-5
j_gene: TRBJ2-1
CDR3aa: ASSRLAGGNNEQF

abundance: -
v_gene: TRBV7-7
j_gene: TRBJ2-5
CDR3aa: ASSYTSGSGETQY

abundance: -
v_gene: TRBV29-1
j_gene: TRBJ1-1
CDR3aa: SVLRQLNTEAF

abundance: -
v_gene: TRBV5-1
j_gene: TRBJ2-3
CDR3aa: ASSFGRTQY

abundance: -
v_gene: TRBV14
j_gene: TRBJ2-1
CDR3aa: ASSPSWNNEQF

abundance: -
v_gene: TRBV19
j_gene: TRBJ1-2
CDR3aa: ASSIEHTYGGYT

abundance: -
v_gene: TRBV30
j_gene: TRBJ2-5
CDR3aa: AWQASYQETQY

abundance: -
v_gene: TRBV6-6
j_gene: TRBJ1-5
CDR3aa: ASSQTGVLESNQPQH

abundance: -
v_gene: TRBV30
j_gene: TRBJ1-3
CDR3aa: AWGYRGGNTIY

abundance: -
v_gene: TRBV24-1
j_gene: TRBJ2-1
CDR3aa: ATSDERDEQF